This TCR beta chain is from a study of blood T cell repertoires in COVID-19. Study in general: Samples of COVID-19 (acute and convalescent) were obtained from the United States, Italy and Spain. The cDNA or gDNA used as material had been derived from T cells, B-cell-depleted T cells, or PBMCs.

Germline-derived CDR1 and CDR2 are MDHEN and SYDVKM. This CDR3 contains 12 residues. Trimming stripped 7 bases from V and 4 bases from J, with 10 bases between. Original data processing: Nucleated cell number was recorded as an estimate derived from reference gene primer amplification. Clones were sequenced by immunoSEQ multiplex PCR, and TCRdb holds only the in-frame ones, with some missing. V, J and clone size are taken as reported in that table, and D and trimming were inferred from the DNA itself. This table holds 110,000 or so clones, about four fifths found once. The receptor comes from a woman of 80 years or more with acute or convalescent COVID-19. The source material was peripheral blood. This sequence joins TRBV28 and TRBJ1-1, with no clear D. The CDR3 bases are TGTGCCAGCACCGTAGCGAGCACTGAAGCTTTCTTT. It encodes CASTVASTEAFF.